The 14 T cell receptor beta chains below all came from one sample that was sequenced in a study of blood T cell repertoires in COVID-19. Profiled with immunoSEQ multiplex PCR; TCRdb holds only in-frame clones, not every one. The top ten clones hold roughly 2.9% of a sample with fewer than 250,000 clones, around 83% of them seen once. Sequencing used peripheral blood. The receptors come from a man between 50 and 59 years old with active or convalescent COVID-19.

The chain is built from TRBV30 and TRBJ1-2, with a tentative D call TRBD1 (5 bases). This CDR3 comprises 17 residues. Germline CDR1 GTSNPN, CDR2 SVGIG (reference sequence). V was trimmed by 0 bases and J by 2 bases, leaving 19 bases between them. CDR3 residues: CAWSVKVEQAGNYGYTF. The DNA of the CDR3 is TGTGCCTGGAGTGTTAAAGTGGAACAGGCGGGAAACTATGGCTACACCTTC. Variable domain in full (rest from reference TRBV30 and TRBJ1-2): SQTIHQWPATLVQPVGSPLSLECTVEGTSNPNLYWYRQAAGRGLQLLFYSVGIGQISSEVPQNLSASRPQDRQFILSSKKLLLSDSGFYLCAWSVKVEQAGNYGYTFGSGTRLTVV.

This clone has just one count. The rearrangement uses TRBV11-2 and TRBJ2-1, with 8 bases identical to TRBD2. The V gene's germline CDR1 is SGHAT and CDR2 FQNNGV. This CDR3 spans 16 amino acids. Trimming cost V 7 bases and J 6 bases; bases outside gene matches: 14. The CDR3 reads CASKDGARGGLNEQFF. CDR3 coding DNA: TGTGCCAGCAAAGACGGCGCCCGGGGGGGCCTCAATGAGCAGTTCTTC.

The J gene is TRBJ2-6, the V gene TRBV4-1; D ambiguous. CDR3 length: 17 amino acids. Germline CDR1 is MGHRA and CDR2 is YSYEKL. Trimming left V 0 bases short and J 0 bases short, with 9 bases between. The CDR3 bases are TGCGCCAGCAGCCAAGATCCACAGTCCTCTGGGGCCAACGTCCTGACTTTC. This gives the protein CASSQDPQSSGANVLTF.

The chain carries TRBV12-5 and TRBJ2-1; no clear D gene. The CDR3 totals 11 residues. CDR1 is LGHNT, CDR2 FRNRAP, per germline. The V gene lost 1 base and the J gene lost 12 bases, with 7 bases spanning the gap. The DNA of the CDR3 is TGTGCTAGTGGTTTGGGTCTAGGGCAGTTCTTC. As protein: CASGLGLGQFF.

The chain uses TRBV7-9 and TRBJ2-5; D remains ambiguous. The CDR3 spans 16 residues. From germline, CDR1 is SEHNR and CDR2 FQNEAQ (reference sequence). Trimming left V 4 bases short and J 4 bases short, with 19 bases between. The DNA for the CDR3 is TGTGCCAGCAGCTCCCCCCCCACGACTGACGGAGAGACCCAGTACTTC. Amino acids: CASSSPPTTDGETQYF. The complete variable domain, with remaining parts taken from reference TRBV7-9 and TRBJ2-5, reads DTGVSQNPRHKITKRGQNVTFRCDPISEHNRLYWYRQTLGQGPEFLTYFQNEAQLEKSRLLSDRFSAERPKGSFSTLEIQRTEQGDSAMYLCASSSPPTTDGETQYFGPGTRLLVL.

The CDR3 loop reads CASSLQGEFADTQYF. CDR3 DNA sequence: TGTGCCAGCAGTCTACAGGGGGAGTTCGCAGATACGCAGTATTTT. This chain links TRBV6-5 with TRBJ2-3, with 8 bases matching TRBD1. Germline V gene data show CDR1 as MNHEY and CDR2 as SVGAGI. CDR3 size: 15 residues. The trim removed 5 bases at V and 4 bases at J, leaving 8 bases unmatched.

The chain uses TRBV27 and TRBJ1-5; the match to TRBD1 covers 9 bases. Germline V gene lookup returns CDR1 MNHEY and CDR2 SMNVEV (reference sequence). J gave up 0 bases and V 5 bases, and 11 bases lay outside the gene matches. The CDR3 totals 18 residues. The CDR3 DNA reads TGTGCCAGCAGTGGTCAACAGGGGGCGACGCATAGCAATCAGCCCCAGCATTTT. This encodes CASSGQQGATHSNQPQHF.

This clone was seen a single time. V usage is TRBV4-3 and J usage is TRBJ1-5; D is ambiguous. Germline V gene data show CDR1 as LGHNA and CDR2 as YSLEER. V was trimmed by 0 bases and J by 7 bases, leaving 13 bases between them. The CDR3 is 15 residues long. The CDR3 DNA follows: TGCGCCAGCAGCCAAGAGAGGAGGGTAGGCCAGCCCCAGCATTTT. Translation gives CASSQERRVGQPQHF.

The chain uses TRBV13 and TRBJ1-6, with TRBD1 matching 9 bases. Per germline, CDR1 PRHDT and CDR2 FYEKMQ (reference sequence). The V gene end was trimmed by 5 bases and the J gene end by 7 bases; junction bases not matched to a gene: 12. This CDR3 spans 17 amino acids. The CDR3 region is CASSTSPGQGKNSPLHF. CDR3 DNA: TGTGCCAGCAGCACATCTCCGGGACAGGGAAAGAATTCACCCCTCCACTTT. Looking up the rest from reference TRBV13 and TRBJ1-6 gives the full variable domain: AAGVIQSPRHLIKEKRETATLKCYPIPRHDTVYWYQQGPGQDPQFLISFYEKMQSDKGSIPDRFSAQQFSDYHSELNMSSLELGDSALYFCASSTSPGQGKNSPLHFGNGTRLTVT.

The chain carries TRBV6-5 and TRBJ2-3; the D gene is possibly TRBD1 (6 bases). Deletions cut 7 bases from V and 3 bases from J, with 17 bases between. The CDR3 loop spans 15 amino acids. CDR1 and CDR2 from the germline V gene are MNHEY and SVGAGI. The CDR3 DNA follows: TGTGCCAGCATCCAGGGGTCCCGGCTGACAGATACGCAGTATTTT. Encoded protein: CASIQGSRLTDTQYF.

J is TRBJ2-5 and V is TRBV13; 13 positions agree with TRBD2. Trimming cost V 5 bases and J 0 bases; bases outside gene matches: 15. Germline values: CDR1 PRHDT, CDR2 FYEKMQ (reference sequence). CDR3 length equals 20 residues. For the CDR3, the DNA is TGTGCCAGCAGCCGAACCGGGACTAGCGGGAATTTTTTGGACCAAGAGACCCAGTACTTC. This sequence encodes CASSRTGTSGNFLDQETQYF.

The rearrangement links TRBV18 to TRBJ2-7; the match to TRBD1 covers 7 bases. The trim removed 4 bases at V and 0 bases at J, leaving 6 bases unmatched. The CDR3 has 15 residues. Germline V gene sequence: CDR1 KGHSH, CDR2 LQKENI. CDR3 in DNA: TGTGCCAGCTCACAAAGACAGGGTGACTCCTACGAGCAGTACTTC. This gives the protein CASSQRQGDSYEQYF.

This clone has a single count. This chain joins TRBV15 and TRBJ2-1; maybe TRBD2 (6 bases). The CDR3 is 16 residues long. V was trimmed by 4 bases and J by 10 bases, leaving 23 bases between them. Germline V CDR1 and CDR2: LNHNV, YYDKDF (reference sequence). As DNA, the CDR3 is TGTGCCACCAGCACTGAGGCGATTGGGACTTCGCGGGAGCAGTTCTTC. As protein: CATSTEAIGTSREQFF. The full variable domain, completed using reference TRBV15 and TRBJ2-1, is DAMVIQNPRYQVTQFGKPVTLSCSQTLNHNVMYWYQQKSSQAPKLLFHYYDKDFNNEADTPDNFQSRRPNTSFCFLDIRSPGLGDTAMYLCATSTEAIGTSREQFFGPGTRLTVL.

The CDR3 here is CASSLDRGQGVDTQYF. The CDR3 DNA follows: TGTGCCAGCAGCTTGGATAGGGGACAGGGGGTTGATACGCAGTATTTT. V usage is TRBV5-4 and J usage is TRBJ2-3; TRBD1 agrees at 11 bases. In germline, CDR1 is SGHNT, CDR2 YYREEE (reference sequence). V gave up 0 bases and J gave up 6 bases; unmatched junction bases: 6. This CDR3 has 16 residues.